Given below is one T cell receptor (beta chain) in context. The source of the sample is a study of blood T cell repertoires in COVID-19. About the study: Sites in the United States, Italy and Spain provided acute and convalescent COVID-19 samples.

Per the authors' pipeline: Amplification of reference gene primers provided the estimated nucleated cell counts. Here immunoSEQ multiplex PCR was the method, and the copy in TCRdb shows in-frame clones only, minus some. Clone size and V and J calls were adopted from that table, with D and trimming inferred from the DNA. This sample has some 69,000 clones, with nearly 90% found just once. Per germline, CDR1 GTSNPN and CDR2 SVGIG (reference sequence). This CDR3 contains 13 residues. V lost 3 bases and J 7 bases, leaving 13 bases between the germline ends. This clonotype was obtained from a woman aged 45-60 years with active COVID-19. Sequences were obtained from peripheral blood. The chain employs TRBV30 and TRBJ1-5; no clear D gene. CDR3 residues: CAWSPSGSQPQHF. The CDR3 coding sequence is TGTGCCTGGAGCCCCTCGGGGAGCCAGCCCCAGCATTTT.